This T cell receptor (beta chain) emerged from a study of human T cells and chemical hapten exposure. Study-wide context: Sensitization employed 2% DPC on approximately 2 cm by approximately 2 cm of upper inner arm skin. Study conclusions and caveats: No shift was seen in TCRs above 1 in 1000 frequency with DPC sensitization. Expanded TCRs were compared with controls, and the expanded TCRs formed significantly more large CDR3 similarity clusters.

Time point in this sample: patch test 3, about 24 weeks after DPC sensitization. The treatment: therapeutic diphenylcyclopropenone sensitization with weekly scalp DPC. Germline CDR1 and CDR2: MNHNY and SVGAGI (reference sequence). With 6 bases clipped from V and 15 bases from J, the junction kept 10 bases outside the gene matches. The CDR3 covers 12 residues. TCRdb passed the RACE reads through MiXCR, listing each CDR3 protein once. The sample contains approximately 110,000 distinct CDR3 sequences, 34% of which appear only once. This clonotype was picked up many times. Its antigen is not identified. The genes are TRBV6-6 and TRBJ2-1, with TRBD2 matching 8 bases. This receptor was taken from a man between 40 and 49 years old with alopecia areata. Some clones in this sample may be carry-over from other donors' samples. Sample: whole blood, taken in connection with sensitization to the hapten diphenylcyclopropenone (DPC). As DNA, the CDR3 is TGTGCCAGCAGCAACGAGGGGACTAGTCTGTTCTTC. Translated, it gives CASSNEGTSLFF.